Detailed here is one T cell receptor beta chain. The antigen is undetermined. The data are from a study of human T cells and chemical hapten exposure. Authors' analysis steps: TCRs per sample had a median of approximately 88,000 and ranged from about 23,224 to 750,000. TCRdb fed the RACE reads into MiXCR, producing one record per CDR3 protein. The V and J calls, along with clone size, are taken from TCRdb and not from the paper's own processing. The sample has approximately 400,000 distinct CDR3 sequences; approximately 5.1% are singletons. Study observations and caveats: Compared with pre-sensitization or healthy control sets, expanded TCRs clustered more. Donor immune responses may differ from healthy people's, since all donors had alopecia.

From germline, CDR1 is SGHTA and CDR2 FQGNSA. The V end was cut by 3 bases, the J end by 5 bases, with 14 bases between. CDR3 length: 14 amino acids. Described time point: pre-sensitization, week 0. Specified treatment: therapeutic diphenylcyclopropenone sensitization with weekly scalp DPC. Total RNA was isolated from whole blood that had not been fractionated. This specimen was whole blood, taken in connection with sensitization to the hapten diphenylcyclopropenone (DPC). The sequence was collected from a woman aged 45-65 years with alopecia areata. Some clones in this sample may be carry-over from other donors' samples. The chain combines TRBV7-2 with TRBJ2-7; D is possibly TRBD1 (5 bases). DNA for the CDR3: TGTGCCAGCAGCTTGGGCAGACCCAGGGACGAGCAGTACTTC. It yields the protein CASSLGRPRDEQYF. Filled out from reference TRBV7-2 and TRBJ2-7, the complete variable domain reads GAGVSQSPSNKVTEKGKDVELRCDPISGHTALYWYRQSLGQGLEFLIYFQGNSAPDKSGLPSDRFSAERTGGSVSTLTIQRTQQEDSAVYLCASSLGRPRDEQYFGPGTRLTVT.